These 20 T cell receptor beta chains were all obtained from the same sample, sequenced in a study of blood T cell repertoires in COVID-19. Measured with immunoSEQ multiplex PCR; TCRdb has only the in-frame clones, and not every one. This sample carries tens of thousands of clones, roughly 90% of them seen once, and the ten largest clones take around 3.4%. The sample comprised peripheral blood. Every receptor here comes from a man aged 40-49 years with COVID-19, enrolled during active disease.

V is TRBV13 and J is TRBJ1-3, with a weak D call TRBD1 (5 bases). Trimming removed 6 bases from V and 8 bases from J, with 17 bases in between. CDR3 length: 14 amino acids. The germline CDR1 and CDR2 sequences are PRHDT and FYEKMQ (reference sequence). Here the CDR3 reads CASSLRDSRHTIYF. CDR3 nucleotide sequence: TGTGCCAGCAGTTTACGGGACTCTAGGCACACCATATATTTT. The whole variable domain, remainder taken from reference TRBV13 and TRBJ1-3, is AAGVIQSPRHLIKEKRETATLKCYPIPRHDTVYWYQQGPGQDPQFLISFYEKMQSDKGSIPDRFSAQQFSDYHSELNMSSLELGDSALYFCASSLRDSRHTIYFGEGSWLTVV.

This clone turned up a few times. The genes are TRBV5-6 and TRBJ2-2; TRBD2 aligns across 14 bases. From germline, CDR1 is SGHDT and CDR2 YYEEEE. The CDR3 is 17 amino acids. Trimming took 3 bases from V and 4 from J; bases not matched to a gene: 5. DNA of the CDR3: TGTGCCAGCAGCTGGCCTGGACTAGCGGGGGGCACCGGGGAGCTGTTTTTT. This gives the protein CASSWPGLAGGTGELFF.

This clone was seen a handful of times. The chain is built from TRBV28 and TRBJ1-6; perhaps TRBD1 as D (6 bases). Germline-derived CDR1 and CDR2 are MDHEN and SYDVKM. The CDR3 sequence is 12 residues long. Trimming stripped 4 bases from V and 8 bases from J, with 6 bases between. For the CDR3, the DNA is TGTGCCAGCAGTTCAGGGGATTCACCCCTCCACTTT. It encodes CASSSGDSPLHF.

J is TRBJ1-1 and V is TRBV2, with D possibly being TRBD1 (5 bases). With 8 bases removed from V and 9 bases from J, the gap between germline ends came to 13 bases. The CDR3 covers 11 residues. Germline lookup yields CDR1 SNHLY and CDR2 FYNNEI. CDR3 in DNA: TGTGCCAGCCGGACGGAGGGGCAAGCTTTCTTT. Protein: CASRTEGQAFF. The full variable domain, rest sourced from reference TRBV2 and TRBJ1-1, is EPEVTQTPSHQVTQMGQEVILRCVPISNHLYFYWYRQILGQKVEFLVSFYNNEISEKSEIFDDQFSVERPDGSNFTLKIRSTKLEDSAMYFCASRTEGQAFFGQGTRLTVV.

The gene calls are TRBV28 and TRBJ1-4; the D is unclear. The V end was cut by 3 bases, the J end by 7 bases, with 12 bases between. Germline V gene data show CDR1 as MDHEN and CDR2 as SYDVKM. The CDR3 totals 14 residues. This chain's CDR3 is CASSFARGLEKLFF. The CDR3 DNA follows: TGTGCCAGCAGTTTTGCCAGAGGACTTGAAAAACTGTTTTTT.

The chain joins TRBV10-3 to TRBJ1-4; no clear D. The V and J ends lost 4 bases and 5 bases respectively, with 11 bases between them. The germline CDR1 and CDR2 sequences are ENHRY and SYGVKD. This CDR3 comprises 14 residues. The CDR3 protein is CAISGANKNEKLFF. CDR3 bases: TGTGCCATCAGTGGAGCAAATAAAAATGAAAAACTGTTTTTT.

The CDR3 is CSARPGETQYF. The CDR3 DNA reads as TGCAGTGCTAGGCCGGGGGAGACCCAGTACTTC. V and J are TRBV20-1 and TRBJ2-5; possible D gene TRBD2, 5 bases. Germline CDR1 and CDR2: DFQATT and SNEGSKA (reference sequence). V shed 3 bases and J shed 5 bases, with 7 bases lying between them. The CDR3 has 11 residues.

The chain has TRBV7-9 and TRBJ2-2, with 9 bases fitting TRBD1. V lost 5 bases and J lost 3; bases outside the gene matches: 7. This CDR3 comprises 16 residues. Germline CDR1 SEHNR, CDR2 FQNEAQ (reference sequence). Here the CDR3 reads CASSPRTGEDTGELFF. The CDR3 DNA is TGTGCCAGCAGCCCCCGGACAGGGGAGGACACCGGGGAGCTGTTTTTT.

This chain links TRBV6-6 with TRBJ2-6, with 8 bases that match TRBD1. CDR3 length: 14 amino acids. The V segment lost 7 bases and the J segment 6 bases; nucleotides outside the gene matches: 5. Germline V CDR1 and CDR2: MNHNY, SVGAGI (reference sequence). The CDR3 protein is CASTGGEAANVLTF. CDR3 nucleotides: TGTGCCAGCACAGGGGGCGAAGCGGCCAACGTCCTGACTTTC.

The chain combines TRBV5-5 with TRBJ2-7, with 8 bases that match TRBD1. This CDR3 has 14 amino acids. Unmatched junction bases numbered 6, after V lost 6 bases and J lost 1 base. The V gene's germline CDR1 is SGHKS and CDR2 YYEKEE (reference sequence). The DNA for the CDR3 is TGTGCCAGCATTAGGACAGGGAATTCCTACGAGCAGTACTTC. Translation: CASIRTGNSYEQYF.

Notes on this clone: Sequence at one end of the junction differs from germline and may be a read error. The chain joins TRBV7-9 to TRBJ1-4; 8 nucleotides agree with TRBD1. The CDR3 is 14 amino acids. From germline, CDR1 is SEHNR and CDR2 FQNEAQ (reference sequence). The CDR3: CASSDPGTGLFPIF. As DNA, the CDR3 is TGTGCCAGCAGCGACCCCGGGACAGGACTTTTCCCCATTTTT. The variable domain in full, completed from reference TRBV7-9 and TRBJ1-4, reads DTGVSQNPRHKITKRGQNVTFRCDPISEHNRLYWYRQTLGQGPEFLTYFQNEAQLEKSRLLSDRFSAERPKGSFSTLEIQRTEQGDSAMYLCASSDPGTGLFPIFGSGTQLSVL.

V gene TRBV30 combines with J gene TRBJ2-3; a weak D match, TRBD2 (5 bases). V gave up 4 bases and J gave up 6 bases, with 11 bases separating them. Germline V gene sequence: CDR1 GTSNPN, CDR2 SVGIG (reference sequence). The CDR3 contains 12 residues. The CDR3 loop is CAWNRGPDTQYF. The CDR3 DNA follows: TGTGCCTGGAACCGGGGTCCCGATACGCAGTATTTT.

The V gene is TRBV5-8, the J gene TRBJ1-2, with TRBD1 as a possible D gene (5 bases). Trimming took off 4 bases at V and 0 bases at J, with 19 bases between the two ends. This CDR3 region has 17 residues. CDR1 is SGHTS and CDR2 is YDEGEE in the germline V gene. CDR3 sequence: CASSLLDSPATNYGYTF. The CDR3 nucleotides read TGTGCCAGCAGCCTATTAGACAGCCCGGCAACTAACTATGGCTACACCTTC.

CDR3 bases: TGTGCCAGCAGGGCGACAGGGGGCTATGAGCAGTTCTTC. Translating gives CASRATGGYEQFF. This chain links TRBV28 with TRBJ2-1, with TRBD1 matching over 10 bases. With 6 bases clipped from V and 8 bases from J, the junction kept 4 bases outside the gene matches. The CDR3 runs to 13 residues. Per the germline V gene, CDR1 is MDHEN and CDR2 is SYDVKM.

V is TRBV5-6 and J is TRBJ1-2; TRBD1 matches at 8 bases. CDR3 length: 14 amino acids. Per the germline V gene, CDR1 is SGHDT and CDR2 is YYEEEE. V lost 0 bases, J lost 6 bases, and 4 bases stayed unmatched. DNA of the CDR3: TGTGCCAGCAGCTTGGGACAGGGGACTAATGGCTACACCTTC. Translation: CASSLGQGTNGYTF.

Only one count was recorded for this clone. The chain uses TRBV5-1 and TRBJ2-5, with 9 bases lining up with TRBD2. Germline lookup yields CDR1 SGHRS and CDR2 YFSETQ. This CDR3 comprises 15 residues. V dropped 0 bases and J dropped 2; count of bases not matched to a gene: 2. As DNA, the CDR3 is TGCGCCAGCAGCTTGGTTAGCGGGGGTCAAGAGACCCAGTACTTC. This codes for CASSLVSGGQETQYF.

This clone was seen a single time. The J gene is TRBJ2-2, the V gene TRBV28; 7 bases align to TRBD1. CDR1 and CDR2 from the germline V gene are MDHEN and SYDVKM. This CDR3 has 16 amino acids. Trimming at V came to 8 bases and at J to 9 bases, leaving 18 bases not matched to a gene. The CDR3 coding sequence is TGTGCCAGCCATAAAACTGGGCCTAGGGGGCGGCGGGAGCTGTTTTTT. Translation gives CASHKTGPRGRRELFF.

The chain has TRBV2 and TRBJ2-2; 8 nucleotides match TRBD1. The CDR3 is made up of 14 amino acids. The germline CDR1 and CDR2 sequences are SNHLY and FYNNEI. Trimming cost V 4 bases and J 5 bases; bases outside gene matches: 3. The CDR3 protein is CASSGQGLTGELFF. In DNA, the CDR3 is TGTGCCAGCAGTGGACAGGGGTTAACCGGGGAGCTGTTTTTT.

This sequence joins TRBV19 and TRBJ1-5, with TRBD1 as a possible D gene (6 bases). The CDR3 totals 15 residues. Deletions cut 8 bases from V and 6 bases from J, with 20 bases between. The germline gives CDR1 LNHDA, CDR2 SQIVND (reference sequence). CDR3 sequence (DNA): TGTGCCAGTGGGGGCCGGCTCGGGGCCGGTCAGCCCCAGCATTTT. Translation gives CASGGRLGAGQPQHF.

This clone came up once. The chain joins TRBV9 to TRBJ2-5; D is possibly TRBD1 (5 bases). Deletions cut 4 bases from V and 5 bases from J, with 12 bases between. Germline V gene sequence: CDR1 SGDLS, CDR2 YYNGEE. This CDR3 contains 13 residues. CDR3 amino acids: CASSLQVGETQYF. The DNA for the CDR3 is TGTGCCAGCAGCTTACAGGTTGGGGAGACCCAGTACTTC.